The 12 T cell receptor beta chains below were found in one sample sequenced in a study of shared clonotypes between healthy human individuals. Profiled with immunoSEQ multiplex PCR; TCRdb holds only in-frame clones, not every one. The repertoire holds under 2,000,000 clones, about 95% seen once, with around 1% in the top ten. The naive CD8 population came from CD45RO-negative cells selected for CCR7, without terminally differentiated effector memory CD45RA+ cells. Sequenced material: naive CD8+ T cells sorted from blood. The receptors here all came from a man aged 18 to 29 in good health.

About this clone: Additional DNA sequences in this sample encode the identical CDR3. CDR3 sequence: CASSPGLGADTQYF. As DNA, the CDR3 is TGCGCCAGCAGCCCAGGATTGGGAGCAGATACGCAGTATTTT. The V and J genes are TRBV4-1 and TRBJ2-3; D possibly corresponds to TRBD2 (5 bases). The V gene's germline CDR1 is MGHRA and CDR2 YSYEKL. CDR3 size: 14 residues. The V end lost 4 bases, the J end lost 4 bases, and 12 bases lay between the germline ends.

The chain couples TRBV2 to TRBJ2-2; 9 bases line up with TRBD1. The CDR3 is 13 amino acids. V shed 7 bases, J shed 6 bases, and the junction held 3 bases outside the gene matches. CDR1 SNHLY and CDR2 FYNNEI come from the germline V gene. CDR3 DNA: TGTGCCAGCACAACAGGGGGCGCCGGGGAGCTGTTTTTT. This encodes CASTTGGAGELFF.

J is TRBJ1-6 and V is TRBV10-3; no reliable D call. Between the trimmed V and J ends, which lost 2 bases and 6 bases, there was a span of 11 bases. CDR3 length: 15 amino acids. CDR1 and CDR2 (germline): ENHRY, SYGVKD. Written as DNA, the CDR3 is TGTGCCATCAGTGAGCCCGGGCCCCTTAATTCACCCCTCCACTTT. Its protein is CAISEPGPLNSPLHF.

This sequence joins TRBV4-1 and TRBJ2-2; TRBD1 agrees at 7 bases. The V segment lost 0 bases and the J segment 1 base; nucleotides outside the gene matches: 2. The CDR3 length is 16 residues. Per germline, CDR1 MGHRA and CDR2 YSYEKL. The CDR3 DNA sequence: TGCGCCAGCAGCCAAGATACAGGGGAGAACACCGGGGAGCTGTTTTTT. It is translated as CASSQDTGENTGELFF.

Here the CDR3 reads CASRPPLAFDEQFF. DNA for the CDR3: TGTGCCAGTAGACCACCCCTGGCATTCGATGAGCAGTTCTTC. V is TRBV6-1 and J is TRBJ2-1; D is ambiguous. Germline values: CDR1 MNHNS, CDR2 SASEGT. CDR3 length: 14 residues. Trimming shortened V by 9 bases and J by 8 bases, and 20 bases separated the two germline ends.

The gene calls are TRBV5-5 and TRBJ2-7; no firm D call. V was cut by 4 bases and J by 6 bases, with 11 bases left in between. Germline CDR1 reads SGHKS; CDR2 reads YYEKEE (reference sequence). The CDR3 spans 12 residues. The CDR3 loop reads CASSLLGREQYF. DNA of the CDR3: TGTGCCAGCAGCCTCCTCGGGCGCGAGCAGTACTTC.

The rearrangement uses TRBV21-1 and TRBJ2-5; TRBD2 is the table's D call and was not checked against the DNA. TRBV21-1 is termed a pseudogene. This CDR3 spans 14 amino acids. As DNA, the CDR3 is TGTGCCAGCAGCTCCCGACTAGCGGGAGAGACCCAGTACTTC. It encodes CASSSRLAGETQYF.

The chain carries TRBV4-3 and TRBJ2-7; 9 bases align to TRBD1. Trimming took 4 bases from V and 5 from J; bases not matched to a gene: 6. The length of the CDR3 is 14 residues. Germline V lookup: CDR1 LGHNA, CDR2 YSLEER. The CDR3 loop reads CASSPWTGEDEQYF. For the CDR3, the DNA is TGCGCCAGCAGCCCCTGGACAGGGGAAGACGAGCAGTACTTC.

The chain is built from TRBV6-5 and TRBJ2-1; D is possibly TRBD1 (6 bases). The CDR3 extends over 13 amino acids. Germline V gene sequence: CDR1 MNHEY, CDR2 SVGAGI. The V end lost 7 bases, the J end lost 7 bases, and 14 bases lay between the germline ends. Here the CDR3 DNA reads TGTGCCAGCACCGAGCCGCAGGGGAATGAGCAGTTCTTC. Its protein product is CASTEPQGNEQFF.

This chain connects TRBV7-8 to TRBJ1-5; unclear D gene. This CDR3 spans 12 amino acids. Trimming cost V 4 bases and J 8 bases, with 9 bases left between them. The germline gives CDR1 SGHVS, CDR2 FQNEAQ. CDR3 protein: CASSSTLEPQHF. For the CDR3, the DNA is TGTGCCAGCAGCTCGACCTTGGAGCCCCAGCATTTT.

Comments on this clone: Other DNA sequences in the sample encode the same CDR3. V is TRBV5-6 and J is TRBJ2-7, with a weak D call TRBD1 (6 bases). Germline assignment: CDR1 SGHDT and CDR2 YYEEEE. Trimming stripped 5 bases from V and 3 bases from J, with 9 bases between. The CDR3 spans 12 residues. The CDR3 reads CASSSQGYEQYF. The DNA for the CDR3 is TGTGCCAGCAGTTCACAGGGCTACGAGCAGTACTTC.

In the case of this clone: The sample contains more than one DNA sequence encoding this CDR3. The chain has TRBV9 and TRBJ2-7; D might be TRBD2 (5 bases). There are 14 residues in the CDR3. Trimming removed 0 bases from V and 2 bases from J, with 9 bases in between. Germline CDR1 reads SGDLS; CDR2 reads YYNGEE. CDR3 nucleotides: TGTGCCAGCAGCGTAGGAAGCGGTACCTACGAGCAGTACTTC. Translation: CASSVGSGTYEQYF.